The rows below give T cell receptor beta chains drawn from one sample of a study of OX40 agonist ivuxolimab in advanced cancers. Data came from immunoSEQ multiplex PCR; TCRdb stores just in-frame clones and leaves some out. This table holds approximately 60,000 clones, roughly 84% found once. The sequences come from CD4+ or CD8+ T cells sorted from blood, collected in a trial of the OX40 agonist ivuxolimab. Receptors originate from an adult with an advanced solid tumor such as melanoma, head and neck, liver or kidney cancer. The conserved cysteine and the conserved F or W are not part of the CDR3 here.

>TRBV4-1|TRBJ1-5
ASSLRTGWSEQPQH
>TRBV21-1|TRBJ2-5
ASSKVRPSGETQY
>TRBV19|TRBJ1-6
ASSKRTGGYNSPLH
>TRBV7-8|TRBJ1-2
ASSRRTGGGYT
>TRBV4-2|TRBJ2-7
ASSQDFSIGEQY
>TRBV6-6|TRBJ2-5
ASSGTSGTWD
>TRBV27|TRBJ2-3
ASSSQAPLSTDTQY
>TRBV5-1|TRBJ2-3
ASSVRLAESTDTQY
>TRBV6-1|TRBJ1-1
ASSEIRRTEAF
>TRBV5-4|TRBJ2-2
ASSLGIFRGGRSGELF
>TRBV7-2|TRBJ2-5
ASSTQGIGQETQY
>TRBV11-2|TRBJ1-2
ASSFPGGADGYT
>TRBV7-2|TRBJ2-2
ASSQTSATGELF
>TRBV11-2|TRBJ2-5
ASSLAREETQY
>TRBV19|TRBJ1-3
ASTPTGAFSGNTIY
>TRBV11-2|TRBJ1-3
ASSLDNLSGNTIY
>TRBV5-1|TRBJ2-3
ASSLDFTDTQY
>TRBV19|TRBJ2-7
ASSAWTNYEQY
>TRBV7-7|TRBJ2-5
ASSGPGLEETQY
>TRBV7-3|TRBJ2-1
ASSPFGLASNEQF
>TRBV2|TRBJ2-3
ASSDPGLASTDTQY
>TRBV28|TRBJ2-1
ASSPWTPRTHNEQF
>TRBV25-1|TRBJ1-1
ASSNRSGNTEAF
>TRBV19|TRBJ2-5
ASSIVGLAVQETQY
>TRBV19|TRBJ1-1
ASRPPDRFEAF
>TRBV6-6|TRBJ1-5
ASTDSRNQPQH
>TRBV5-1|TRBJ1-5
ASRATGEIFQPQH
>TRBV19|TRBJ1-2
ASSISTGTGLYGYT
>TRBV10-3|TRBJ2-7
AISRNSYEQY
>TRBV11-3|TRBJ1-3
ASSVTSGNTIY
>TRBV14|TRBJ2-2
ASSQVGNTGELF
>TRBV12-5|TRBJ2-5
ASGTGTVLETQY
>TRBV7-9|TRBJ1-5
ASSRLSNQPQH
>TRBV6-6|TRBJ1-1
ASSYSSGPEAF
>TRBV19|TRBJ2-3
ASRRFDTQY
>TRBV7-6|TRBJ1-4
ASSLRQVTNPGTEKLF
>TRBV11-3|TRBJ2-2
ASSLDRTGDISGELF
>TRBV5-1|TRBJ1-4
ASSSKAGNEKLF
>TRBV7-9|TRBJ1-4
ASSFGGVDEKLF
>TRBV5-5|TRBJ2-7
ASSLAGTLTPYEQY
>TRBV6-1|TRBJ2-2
ASSEVPGRTGELF
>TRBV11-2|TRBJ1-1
ASSLVREAF
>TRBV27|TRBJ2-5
ASSTYRGTETQY